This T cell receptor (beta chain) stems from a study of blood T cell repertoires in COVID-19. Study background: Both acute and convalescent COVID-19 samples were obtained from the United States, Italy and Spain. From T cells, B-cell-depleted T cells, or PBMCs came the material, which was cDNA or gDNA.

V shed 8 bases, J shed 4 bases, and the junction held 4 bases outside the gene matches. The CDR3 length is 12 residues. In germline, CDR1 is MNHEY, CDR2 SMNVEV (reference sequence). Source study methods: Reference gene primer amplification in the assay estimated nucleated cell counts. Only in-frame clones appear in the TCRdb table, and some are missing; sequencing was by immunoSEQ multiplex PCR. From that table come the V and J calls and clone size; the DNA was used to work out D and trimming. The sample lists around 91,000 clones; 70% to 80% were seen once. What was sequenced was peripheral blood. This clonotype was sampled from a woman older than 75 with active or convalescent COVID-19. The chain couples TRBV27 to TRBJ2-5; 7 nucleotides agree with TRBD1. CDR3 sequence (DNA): TGTGCCAGCGGACAGGTACCAGAGACCCAGTACTTC. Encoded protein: CASGQVPETQYF.